This T cell receptor (beta chain) was identified during a study of siplizumab effects on memory and regulatory T cells. Study-wide points: Apparently more diverse than memory cells, naive T cells also seemed major alloresponse contributors.

This clone was detected only once. What it binds is not known. Method: immunoSEQ multiplex PCR; TCRdb's copy keeps in-frame clones and lacks some. The data contain about 100,000 clones, 75% to 95% of them singletons. Germline CDR1 reads SGHNT; CDR2 reads YENEEA. There are 15 residues in the CDR3. V was pared by 1 base and J by 6 bases, with 13 bases between. This sequence joins TRBV11-3 and TRBJ2-1, with D possibly TRBD2 on 6 matching bases. The clonotype was recovered from a human donor in good health. Material: CD4+ T cells sorted from blood. The CDR3 DNA follows: TGTGCCAGCAGCTTAGTAGGCGGGGTCGGCAATGAGCAGTTCTTC. Translation gives CASSLVGGVGNEQFF.